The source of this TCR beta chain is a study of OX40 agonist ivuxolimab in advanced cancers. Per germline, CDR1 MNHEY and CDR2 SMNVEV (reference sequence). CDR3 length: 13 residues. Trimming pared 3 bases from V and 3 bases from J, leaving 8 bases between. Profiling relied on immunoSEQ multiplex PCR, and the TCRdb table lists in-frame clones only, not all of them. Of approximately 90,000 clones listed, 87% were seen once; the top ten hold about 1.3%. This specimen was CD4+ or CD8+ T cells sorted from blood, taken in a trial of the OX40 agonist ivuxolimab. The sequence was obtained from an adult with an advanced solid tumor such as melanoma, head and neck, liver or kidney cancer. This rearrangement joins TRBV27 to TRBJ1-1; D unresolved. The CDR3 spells CASSFSRYTEAFF. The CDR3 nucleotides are TGTGCCAGCAGTTTTAGTCGCTACACTGAAGCTTTCTTT.